Listed here are 5 T cell receptor beta chains from one sample, sequenced in a study of T cell repertoires in cytomegalovirus infection. MiXCR, applied by TCRdb to the reads, yields one record per CDR3 protein. The sample has almost 550,000 distinct CDR3 sequences; 16% are singletons. The sample consisted of CD8+ T cells from PBMCs. The receptors come from a human donor in good health (CMV status not recorded). Some clones in this sample may be carry-over from other donors' samples.

The J gene is TRBJ2-2, the V gene TRBV20-1, with TRBD2 matching 7 bases. The CDR3 has 16 amino acids. Germline lookup yields CDR1 DFQATT and CDR2 SNEGSKA (reference sequence). Trimming took 2 bases from V and 0 from J; bases not matched to a gene: 6. The CDR3 DNA sequence: TGCAGTGCTAGAACTAGCGAATACTCGAACACCGGGGAGCTGTTTTTT. Its protein product is CSARTSEYSNTGELFF.

This clonotype showed up just a few times. This rearrangement joins TRBV19 to TRBJ2-1, with TRBD2 identical over 8 bases. V lost 7 bases, J lost 7 bases, and 15 bases stayed unmatched. The CDR3 length is 16 residues. CDR1 and CDR2 (germline): LNHDA, SQIVND (reference sequence). CDR3 region: CASTLKAGATGNEQFF. The CDR3 DNA is TGTGCCAGTACCCTTAAAGCGGGAGCGACTGGAAATGAGCAGTTCTTC.

This clonotype was observed many times. J is TRBJ2-7 and V is TRBV6-1; the D call may be TRBD1 or TRBD2 (6 bases each). The CDR3 is made up of 15 amino acids. V lost 5 bases to trimming and J lost 1 base, with 15 bases between them. Per germline, CDR1 MNHNS and CDR2 SASEGT. The CDR3: CASSYARGGSYEQYF. In DNA form, the CDR3 reads TGTGCCAGCAGTTACGCCAGGGGAGGATCCTACGAGCAGTACTTC.

This clonotype was detected ten times or more. The CDR3 nucleotides are TGTGCCAGCAGTCCGAAGTTCCCGACAGGCCAAGTGGGCCATGGCTACACCTTC. This sequence encodes CASSPKFPTGQVGHGYTF. The gene calls are TRBV12-3 or TRBV12-4 and TRBJ1-2, with D possibly being TRBD1 (6 bases). This CDR3 comprises 18 residues. Trimming stripped 5 bases from V and 6 bases from J, with 28 bases between.

This chain connects TRBV14 to TRBJ2-7; 9 nucleotides match TRBD2. This CDR3 is 15 amino acids long. The V gene's germline CDR1 is SGHDN and CDR2 FVKESK. V was pared by 9 bases and J by 6 bases, with 15 bases of the junction left unmatched. CDR3 DNA sequence: TGTGCCAGTTCCCTCATAGCGGGAGTAATCTCCGAGCAGTACTTC. Translating it yields CASSLIAGVISEQYF.